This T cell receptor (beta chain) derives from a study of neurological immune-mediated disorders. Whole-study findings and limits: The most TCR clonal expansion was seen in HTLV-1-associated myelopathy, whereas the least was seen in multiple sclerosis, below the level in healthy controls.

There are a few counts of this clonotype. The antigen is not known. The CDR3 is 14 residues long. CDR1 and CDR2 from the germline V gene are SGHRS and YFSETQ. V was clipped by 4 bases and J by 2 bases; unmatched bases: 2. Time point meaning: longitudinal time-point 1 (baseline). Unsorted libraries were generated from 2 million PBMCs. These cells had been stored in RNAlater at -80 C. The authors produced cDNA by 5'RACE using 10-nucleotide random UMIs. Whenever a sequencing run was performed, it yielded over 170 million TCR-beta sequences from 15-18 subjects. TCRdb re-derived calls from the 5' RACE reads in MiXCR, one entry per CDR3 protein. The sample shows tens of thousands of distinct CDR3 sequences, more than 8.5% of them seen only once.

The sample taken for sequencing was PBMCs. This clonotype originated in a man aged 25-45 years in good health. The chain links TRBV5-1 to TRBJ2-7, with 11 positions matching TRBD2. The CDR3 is CASSNSGRAYEQYF. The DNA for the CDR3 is TGCGCCAGCAGCAATAGCGGGAGGGCCTACGAGCAGTACTTC.